Below are 20 T cell receptor beta chains sequenced from a single sample in a study of blood T cell repertoires in COVID-19. Data came from immunoSEQ multiplex PCR; TCRdb stores just in-frame clones and leaves some out. The table shows about 280,000 clones, with 85% occurring only once. The specimen sequenced was PBMCs or T cells enriched from blood (not recorded which). The receptor source for this set is a woman in her 50s who had recovered from COVID-19.

The chain uses TRBV19 and TRBJ2-1; 11 bases align to TRBD2. The germline V gene encodes CDR1 LNHDA and CDR2 SQIVND (reference sequence). Trimming cost V 10 bases and J 4 bases; bases outside gene matches: 6. This CDR3 contains 14 residues. CDR3: CATVSGGAYNEQFF. As DNA, the CDR3 is TGTGCCACCGTTAGCGGGGGGGCATACAATGAGCAGTTCTTC.

This chain links TRBV7-2 with TRBJ2-1, with D possibly matching TRBD1 (6 bases). The germline V and J ends were trimmed by 5 bases and 5 bases, with 22 bases remaining between them. The CDR3 loop spans 17 amino acids. Looked up from germline, CDR1 is SGHTA and CDR2 is FQGNSA. In nucleotides, the CDR3 is TGTGCCAGCAGCACCCCGGGACATCAAACGTGGGACAATGAGCAGTTCTTC. Translated: CASSTPGHQTWDNEQFF.

This clone was detected a few times. The rearrangement uses TRBV5-6 and TRBJ1-1; D remains ambiguous. Germline lookup yields CDR1 SGHDT and CDR2 YYEEEE. Deletions cut 1 base from V and 7 bases from J, with 8 bases between. The CDR3 runs to 12 residues. CDR3 region: CASSLRGNEAFF. DNA of the CDR3: TGTGCCAGCAGCTTGCGAGGGAATGAAGCTTTCTTT.

This chain links TRBV18 with TRBJ2-2; 7 positions agree with TRBD2. The CDR3 is 18 residues long. Germline CDR1 reads KGHSH; CDR2 reads LQKENI. V was clipped by 0 bases and J by 0 bases; unmatched bases: 7. CDR3 loop: CASSPPPGGGANTGELFF. The CDR3 bases are TGTGCCAGCTCACCACCCCCCGGCGGGGGTGCGAACACCGGGGAGCTGTTTTTT.

The J gene is TRBJ2-2, the V gene TRBV29-1; D may be TRBD2 (5 bases). From germline, CDR1 is SQVTM and CDR2 ANQGSEA. The CDR3 has 13 residues. V was trimmed by 3 bases and J by 5 bases, leaving 10 bases between them. The CDR3 DNA reads TGCAGCGTTGACCAAGGGAGAACCGGGGAGCTGTTTTTT. This encodes CSVDQGRTGELFF.

The chain links TRBV15 to TRBJ2-6; D is perhaps TRBD1 (6 bases). CDR3 length: 15 amino acids. V lost 1 base and J lost 2, with 6 bases in between. Looked up from germline, CDR1 is LNHNV and CDR2 is YYDKDF (reference sequence). The CDR3 DNA is TGTGCCACCAGCAGAGGGACAGCTGGGGCCAACGTCCTGACTTTC. Its translation is CATSRGTAGANVLTF. The whole variable domain, remainder taken from reference TRBV15 and TRBJ2-6, is DAMVIQNPRYQVTQFGKPVTLSCSQTLNHNVMYWYQQKSSQAPKLLFHYYDKDFNNEADTPDNFQSRRPNTSFCFLDIRSPGLGDTAMYLCATSRGTAGANVLTFGAGSRLTVL.

This clone occurred once. The chain uses TRBV7-6 and TRBJ2-5; TRBD1 aligns across 8 bases. The germline V gene encodes CDR1 SGHVS and CDR2 FNYEAQ. The trim removed 7 bases at V and 0 bases at J, leaving 16 bases unmatched. The CDR3 covers 18 residues. The CDR3 DNA reads as TGTGCCAGCACTTTTAGTGCAGGGGGCGCGGGGTACCAAGAGACCCAGTACTTC. Translating it yields CASTFSAGGAGYQETQYF. The whole variable domain, filled in from reference TRBV7-6 and TRBJ2-5, reads GAGVSQSPRYKVTKRGQDVALRCDPISGHVSLYWYRQALGQGPEFLTYFNYEAQQDKSGLPNDRFSAERPEGSISTLTIQRTEQRDSAMYRCASTFSAGGAGYQETQYFGPGTRLLVL.

The chain employs TRBV28 and TRBJ1-4; no firm D call. This CDR3 comprises 15 residues. The V gene's germline CDR1 is MDHEN and CDR2 SYDVKM. Between the trimmed V and J ends, which lost 3 bases and 5 bases, there was a span of 13 bases. The CDR3 bases are TGTGCCAGCAGTTTCTCTCCCGCGGCAAATGAAAAACTGTTTTTT. Its translation: CASSFSPAANEKLFF.

The chain has TRBV3-1 (or the pseudogene TRBV3-2) and TRBJ2-7, with 11 bases matching TRBD2. CDR3 length: 18 residues. V dropped 1 base and J dropped 4; count of bases not matched to a gene: 12. The germline CDR1 and CDR2 sequences are LGHDT and YNNKEL (reference sequence). This CDR3 reads CASSQGKIAGGSSYEQYF. The CDR3 DNA reads TGTGCCAGCAGCCAAGGGAAGATAGCGGGGGGGTCGAGTTACGAGCAGTACTTC.

The chain recombines TRBV19 with TRBJ1-1; 7 bases match TRBD1. Trimming took 1 base from V and 2 from J; bases not matched to a gene: 7. Germline CDR1 reads LNHDA; CDR2 reads SQIVND (reference sequence). CDR3 size: 16 residues. This CDR3 reads CASSIARGQYNTEAFF. Here the CDR3 DNA reads TGTGCCAGTAGTATAGCTAGGGGACAGTACAACACTGAAGCTTTCTTT.

Comments on this clone: The CDR3 does not close with the conserved phenylalanine or tryptophan, likely indicating a read error. The DNA is left out, because the CDR3 cannot be placed on it with certainty; the CDR3 is given as TCRdb lists it. The chain uses TRBV6-1 and TRBJ1-2; TRBD1 reflects the table's D call only, with no check against the DNA. Per germline, CDR1 MNHNS and CDR2 SASEGT. Counting both end residues, the CDR3 totals 11 amino acids. The CDR3 is CASSEVRQLGL.

This clone has only one observation. This chain links TRBV6-1 with TRBJ2-7; 9 nucleotides align to TRBD1. Germline V CDR1 and CDR2: MNHNS, SASEGT. The length of the CDR3 is 16 residues. Trimming cost V 2 bases and J 3 bases; bases outside gene matches: 8. The CDR3 reads CASSESLGQGSYEQYF. The DNA of the CDR3 is TGTGCCAGCAGTGAAAGTTTGGGACAGGGTAGCTACGAGCAGTACTTC.

This sequence joins TRBV11-2 and TRBJ1-1, with D perhaps matching TRBD1 (5 bases). Trimming took off 4 bases at V and 4 bases at J, with 13 bases between the two ends. Germline V gene data show CDR1 as SGHAT and CDR2 as FQNNGV. This CDR3 region has 14 residues. Here the CDR3 reads CASSSSFGGTEAFF. Written as DNA, the CDR3 is TGTGCCAGCAGCTCCTCTTTCGGGGGCACTGAAGCTTTCTTT.

This clone was detected only a few times. One junction end does not reproduce the germline sequence, and a read error may be involved. V is TRBV24-1 and J is TRBJ1-2, with TRBD1 matching over 7 bases. The germline V gene has CDR1 KGHDR and CDR2 SFDVKD. The CDR3 spans 13 residues. This CDR3 reads CWRKTGTHYGYTF. CDR3 nucleotides: TGCTGGCGGAAGACAGGGACTCACTATGGCTACACCTTC.

The CDR3 here is CASNIQNTGELFF. The CDR3 DNA reads as TGTGCCAGCAACATCCAAAACACCGGGGAGCTGTTTTTT. The gene calls are TRBV12-3 or TRBV12-4 and TRBJ2-2, with D unresolved. V lost 7 bases and J lost 2, with 8 bases in between. The CDR3 covers 13 residues.

This sequence joins TRBV28 and TRBJ2-7; D perhaps matches TRBD1 (6 bases). V lost 11 bases, J lost 2 bases, and 16 bases lay in between. The CDR3 is 13 residues long. The germline V gene encodes CDR1 MDHEN and CDR2 SYDVKM. The CDR3 sequence is CAPGRGRTYEQYF. The CDR3 nucleotides are TGTGCCCCCGGCAGGGGACGAACCTACGAGCAGTACTTC.

This clone was detected only a few times. The genes are TRBV6-6 and TRBJ2-2; 10 bases map to TRBD1. The CDR3 contains 17 residues. Unmatched junction bases numbered 12, after V lost 6 bases and J lost 5 bases. CDR1 is MNHNY, CDR2 SVGAGI, per germline (reference sequence). CDR3 nucleotides: TGTGCCAGCAGCCGAGAAAAGCGGACAGGGGGGACCGGGGAGCTGTTTTTT. Protein: CASSREKRTGGTGELFF.

The chain joins TRBV5-4 to TRBJ2-2, with D maybe TRBD2 (6 bases). Germline V gives CDR1 SGHNT, CDR2 YYREEE (reference sequence). With 0 bases removed from V and 2 bases from J, the gap between germline ends came to 8 bases. This CDR3 region has 15 residues. CDR3 sequence (DNA): TGTGCCAGCAGCTTGGCCACTAGCAACACCGGGGAGCTGTTTTTT. Protein sequence: CASSLATSNTGELFF. The whole variable domain, remainder taken from reference TRBV5-4 and TRBJ2-2, is ETGVTQSPTHLIKTRGQQVTLRCSSQSGHNTVSWYQQALGQGPQFIFQYYREEENGRGNFPPRFSGLQFPNYSSELNVNALELDDSALYLCASSLATSNTGELFFGEGSRLTVL.

This clone was seen more than once but under ten times. The V gene is TRBV10-2, the J gene TRBJ2-3, with 12 nucleotides matching TRBD2. V lost 4 bases, J lost 2 bases, and 4 bases stayed unmatched. Germline V gives CDR1 WSHSY, CDR2 SAAADI. The CDR3 runs to 16 residues. The CDR3 spells CASSAGLAGNTDTQYF. The CDR3 DNA reads TGCGCCAGCAGTGCAGGACTAGCGGGGAACACAGATACGCAGTATTTT.

The rearrangement uses TRBV30 and TRBJ1-4, with 8 bases lining up with TRBD1. Germline assignment: CDR1 GTSNPN and CDR2 SVGIG (reference sequence). Trimming at V came to 7 bases and at J to 4 bases, leaving 11 bases not matched to a gene. This CDR3 has 15 amino acids. CDR3 loop: CASKSRDRSNEKLFF. DNA of the CDR3: TGTGCCTCCAAATCAAGGGACAGGAGTAATGAAAAACTGTTTTTT. The full variable domain, its missing parts supplied by reference TRBV30 and TRBJ1-4, is SQTIHQWPATLVQPVGSPLSLECTVEGTSNPNLYWYRQAAGRGLQLLFYSVGIGQISSEVPQNLSASRPQDRQFILSSKKLLLSDSGFYLCASKSRDRSNEKLFFGSGTQLSVL.